The text below deals with one T cell receptor (beta chain). The record originates from a study of blood T cell repertoires in COVID-19. Study-level background: The United States, Italy and Spain provided the acute and convalescent COVID-19 samples. T cells, B-cell-depleted T cells, or PBMCs supplied cDNA or gDNA.

The CDR3 is made up of 18 amino acids. Germline V lookup: CDR1 SGHNT, CDR2 YYREEE (reference sequence). V was trimmed by 5 bases and J by 0 bases, leaving 18 bases between them. In the authors' methods: For nucleated cells, counts were estimated from reference gene primer amplification. Clones were sequenced by immunoSEQ multiplex PCR, and TCRdb holds only the in-frame ones, with some missing. From that table come the V and J calls and clone size; the DNA was used to work out D and trimming. The sample has about 260,000 clones; about 89% are singletons. This TCR was recovered from a man in his forties or fifties who had recovered from COVID-19. The V call is TRBV5-4, the J call TRBJ2-6; tentatively, D is TRBD2 (5 bases). The source material was peripheral blood. The CDR3 coding sequence is TGTGCCAGCAGGGACTTTCCCCCCCCCTTCTCTGGGGCCAACGTCCTGACTTTC. It translates to CASRDFPPPFSGANVLTF. Complete variable domain (other parts from reference TRBV5-4 and TRBJ2-6): ETGVTQSPTHLIKTRGQQVTLRCSSQSGHNTVSWYQQALGQGPQFIFQYYREEENGRGNFPPRFSGLQFPNYSSELNVNALELDDSALYLCASRDFPPPFSGANVLTFGAGSRLTVL.